Sequencing of this TCR beta chain was carried out in a study of blood T cell repertoires in COVID-19. Study details: Researchers got acute and convalescent COVID-19 samples from the United States, Italy and Spain.

Authors' analysis steps: How many nucleated cells were present was estimated from reference gene primer amplification. Using immunoSEQ multiplex PCR, the repertoire was profiled, and TCRdb retains in-frame clones only, with some absent. That table gives V, J and clone size, and the DNA gave D and trimming. The repertoire holds 150,000 to 200,000 clones, around 82% seen once, with roughly 19% in the top ten. Trimming took 5 bases from V and 4 from J; bases not matched to a gene: 6. This CDR3 spans 16 amino acids. Germline CDR1 SGHTA, CDR2 FQGTGA. The TCR originated in a woman in her 70s who had recovered from COVID-19. Sequencing used peripheral blood. This chain uses TRBV7-3 with TRBJ2-1; 12 nucleotides agree with TRBD2. The DNA for the CDR3 is TGTGCCAGCAGCCCACTCGGACTAGCGGGGTACAATGAGCAGTTCTTC. Translated: CASSPLGLAGYNEQFF.